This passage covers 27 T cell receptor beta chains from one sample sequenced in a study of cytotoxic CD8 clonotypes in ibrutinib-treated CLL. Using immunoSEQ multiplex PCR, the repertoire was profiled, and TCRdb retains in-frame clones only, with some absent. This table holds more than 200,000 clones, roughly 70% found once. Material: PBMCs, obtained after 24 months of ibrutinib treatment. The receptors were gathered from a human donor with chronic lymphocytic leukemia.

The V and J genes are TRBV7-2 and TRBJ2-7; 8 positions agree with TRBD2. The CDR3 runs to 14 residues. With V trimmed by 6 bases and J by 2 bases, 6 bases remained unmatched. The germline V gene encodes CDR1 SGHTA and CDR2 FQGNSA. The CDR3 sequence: CASSSTSDTYEQYF. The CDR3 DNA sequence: TGTGCCAGCAGTTCGACTAGCGATACCTACGAGCAGTACTTC. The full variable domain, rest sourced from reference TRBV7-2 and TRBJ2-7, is GAGVSQSPSNKVTEKGKDVELRCDPISGHTALYWYRQSLGQGLEFLIYFQGNSAPDKSGLPSDRFSAERTGGSVSTLTIQRTQQEDSAVYLCASSSTSDTYEQYFGPGTRLTVT.

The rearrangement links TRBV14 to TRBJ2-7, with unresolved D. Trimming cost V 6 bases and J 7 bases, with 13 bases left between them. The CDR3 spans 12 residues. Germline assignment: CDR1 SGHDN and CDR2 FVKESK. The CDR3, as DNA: TGTGCCAGCAGTCGTACCCGTTGGGAGCAGTACTTC. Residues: CASSRTRWEQYF.

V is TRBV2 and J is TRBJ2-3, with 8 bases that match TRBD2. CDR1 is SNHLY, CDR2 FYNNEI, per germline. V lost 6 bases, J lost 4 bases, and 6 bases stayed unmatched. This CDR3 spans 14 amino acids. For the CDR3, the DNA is TGTGCCAGCAGCCCGCCGGGGGGGGCAGATACGCAGTATTTT. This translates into CASSPPGGADTQYF.

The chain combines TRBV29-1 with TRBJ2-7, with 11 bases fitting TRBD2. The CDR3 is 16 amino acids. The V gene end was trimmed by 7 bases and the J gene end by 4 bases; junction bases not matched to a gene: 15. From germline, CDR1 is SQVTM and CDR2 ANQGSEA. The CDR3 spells CSAEGSWTSGSYEQYF. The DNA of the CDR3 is TGCAGCGCCGAGGGGTCTTGGACTAGCGGGTCTTACGAGCAGTACTTC.

CDR3 coding DNA: TGTGCCAGCAGCTCTTGGACATTTGGCGAGCAGTACTTC. Residues: CASSSWTFGEQYF. The rearrangement joins TRBV11-2 to TRBJ2-7, with D tentatively TRBD1 (5 bases). V was cut by 4 bases and J by 6 bases, with 13 bases left in between. Germline assignment: CDR1 SGHAT and CDR2 FQNNGV. This CDR3 region has 13 residues.

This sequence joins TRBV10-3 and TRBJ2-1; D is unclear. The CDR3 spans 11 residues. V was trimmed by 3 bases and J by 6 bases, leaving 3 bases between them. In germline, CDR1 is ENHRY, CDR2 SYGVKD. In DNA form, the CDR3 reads TGTGCCATCAGTGAAGGCAATGAGCAGTTCTTC. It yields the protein CAISEGNEQFF.

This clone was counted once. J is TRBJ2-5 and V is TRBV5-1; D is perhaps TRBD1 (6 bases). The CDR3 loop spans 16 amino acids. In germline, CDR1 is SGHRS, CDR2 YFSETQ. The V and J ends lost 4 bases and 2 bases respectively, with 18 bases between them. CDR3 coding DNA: TGCGCCAGCAGCCCCGGTGGCAGGGGATTACAAGAGACCCAGTACTTC. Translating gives CASSPGGRGLQETQYF.

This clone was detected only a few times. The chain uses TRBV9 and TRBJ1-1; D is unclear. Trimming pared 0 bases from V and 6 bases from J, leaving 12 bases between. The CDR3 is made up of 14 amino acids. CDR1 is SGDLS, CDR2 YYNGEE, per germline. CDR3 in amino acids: CASSVAGFAAEAFF. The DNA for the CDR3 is TGTGCCAGCAGCGTAGCCGGATTCGCCGCTGAAGCTTTCTTT.

CDR3 coding DNA: TGTGCCAGCAGAACTAGCGGGCGGAAGCAGTACTTC. Amino acids: CASRTSGRKQYF. J is TRBJ2-7 and V is TRBV27; 9 nucleotides align to TRBD2. From germline, CDR1 is MNHEY and CDR2 SMNVEV (reference sequence). The CDR3 contains 12 residues. V shed 6 bases, J shed 8 bases, and the junction held 5 bases outside the gene matches.

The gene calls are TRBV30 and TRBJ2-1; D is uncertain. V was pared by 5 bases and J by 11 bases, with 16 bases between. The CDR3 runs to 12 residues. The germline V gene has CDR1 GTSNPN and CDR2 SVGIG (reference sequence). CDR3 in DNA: TGTGCCTGGGTATTTAATGGAATTCAGCAGTTCTTC. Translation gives CAWVFNGIQQFF.

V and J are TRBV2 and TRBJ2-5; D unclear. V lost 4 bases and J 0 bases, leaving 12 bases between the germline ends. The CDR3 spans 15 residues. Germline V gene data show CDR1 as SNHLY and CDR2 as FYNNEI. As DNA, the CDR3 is TGTGCCAGCAGTGTAAGAGTGGGGTACCAAGAGACCCAGTACTTC. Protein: CASSVRVGYQETQYF.

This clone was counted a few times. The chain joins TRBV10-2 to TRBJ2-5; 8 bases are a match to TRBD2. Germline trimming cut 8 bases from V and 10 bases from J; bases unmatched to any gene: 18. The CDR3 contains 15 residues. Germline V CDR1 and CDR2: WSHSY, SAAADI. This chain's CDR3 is CASQSNGRAGVDQYF. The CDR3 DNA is TGCGCCAGCCAATCCAACGGGAGGGCCGGGGTGGACCAGTACTTC.

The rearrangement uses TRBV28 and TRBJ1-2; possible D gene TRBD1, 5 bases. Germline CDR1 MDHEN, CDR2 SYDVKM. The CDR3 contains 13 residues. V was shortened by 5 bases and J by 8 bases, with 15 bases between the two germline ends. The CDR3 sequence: CASSTGTLDGYTF. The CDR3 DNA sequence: TGTGCCAGCAGTACCGGGACGCTGGACGGCTACACCTTC.

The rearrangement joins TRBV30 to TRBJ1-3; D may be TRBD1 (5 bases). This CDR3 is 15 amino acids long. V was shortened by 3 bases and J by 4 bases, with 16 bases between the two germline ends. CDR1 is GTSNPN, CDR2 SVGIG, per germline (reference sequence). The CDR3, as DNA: TGTGCCTGGAGCCGAACCGGCCGGACAGGAAACACCATATATTTT. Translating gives CAWSRTGRTGNTIYF.

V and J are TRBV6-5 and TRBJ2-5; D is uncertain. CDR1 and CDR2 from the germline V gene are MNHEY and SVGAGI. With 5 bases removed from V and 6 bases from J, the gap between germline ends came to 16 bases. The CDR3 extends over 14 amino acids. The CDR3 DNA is TGTGCCAGCAGTCTAACGGCCGGAGAACAGACCCAGTACTTC. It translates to CASSLTAGEQTQYF.

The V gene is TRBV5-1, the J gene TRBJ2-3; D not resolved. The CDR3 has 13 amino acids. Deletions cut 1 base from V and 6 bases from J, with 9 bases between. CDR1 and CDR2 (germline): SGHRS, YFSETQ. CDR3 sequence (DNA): TGCGCCAGCAGCTTGACCTATTCCGATACGCAGTATTTT. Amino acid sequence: CASSLTYSDTQYF.

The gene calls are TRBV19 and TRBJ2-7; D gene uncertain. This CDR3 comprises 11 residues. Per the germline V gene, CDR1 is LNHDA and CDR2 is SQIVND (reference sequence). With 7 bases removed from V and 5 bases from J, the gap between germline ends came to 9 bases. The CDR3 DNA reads TGTGCCAGTAAGCAATCAAACGAGCAGTACTTC. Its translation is CASKQSNEQYF.

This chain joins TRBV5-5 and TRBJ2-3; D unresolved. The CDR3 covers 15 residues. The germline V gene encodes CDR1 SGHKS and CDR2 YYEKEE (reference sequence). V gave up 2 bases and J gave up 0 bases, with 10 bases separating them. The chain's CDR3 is CASSFKSPSTDTQYF. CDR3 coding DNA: TGTGCCAGCAGCTTTAAGTCCCCTAGCACAGATACGCAGTATTTT.

The CDR3: CASSAEVGQETQYF. In nucleotides, the CDR3 is TGTGCCAGCAGTGCGGAGGTGGGTCAAGAGACCCAGTACTTC. The V gene is TRBV2, the J gene TRBJ2-5; D perhaps matches TRBD2 (5 bases). The CDR3 length is 14 residues. Germline lookup yields CDR1 SNHLY and CDR2 FYNNEI. The V and J ends lost 4 bases and 2 bases respectively, with 11 bases between them.

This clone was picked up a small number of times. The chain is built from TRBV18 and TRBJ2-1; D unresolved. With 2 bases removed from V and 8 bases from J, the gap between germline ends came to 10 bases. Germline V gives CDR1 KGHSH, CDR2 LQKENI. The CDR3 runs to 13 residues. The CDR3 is CASSPRQVDEQFF. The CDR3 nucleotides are TGTGCCAGCTCACCAAGGCAGGTCGATGAGCAGTTCTTC.

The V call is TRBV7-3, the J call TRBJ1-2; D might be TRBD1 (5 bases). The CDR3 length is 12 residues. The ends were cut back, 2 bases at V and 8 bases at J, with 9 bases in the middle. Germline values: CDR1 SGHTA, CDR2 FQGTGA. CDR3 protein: CASSLQGRGYTF. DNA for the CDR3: TGTGCCAGCAGCTTACAGGGTCGCGGCTACACCTTC.

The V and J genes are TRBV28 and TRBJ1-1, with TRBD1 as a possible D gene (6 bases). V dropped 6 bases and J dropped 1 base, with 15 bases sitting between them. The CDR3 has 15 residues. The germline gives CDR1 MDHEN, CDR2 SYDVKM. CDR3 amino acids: CASRDEYRENTEAFF. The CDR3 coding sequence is TGTGCCAGCAGGGATGAATACAGGGAGAACACTGAAGCTTTCTTT.

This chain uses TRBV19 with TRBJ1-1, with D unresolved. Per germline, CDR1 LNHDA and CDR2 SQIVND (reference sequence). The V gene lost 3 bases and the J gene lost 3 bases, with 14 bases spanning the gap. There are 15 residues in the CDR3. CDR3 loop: CASSIKDGSYTEAFF. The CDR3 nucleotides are TGTGCCAGTAGTATTAAGGACGGATCTTACACTGAAGCTTTCTTT.

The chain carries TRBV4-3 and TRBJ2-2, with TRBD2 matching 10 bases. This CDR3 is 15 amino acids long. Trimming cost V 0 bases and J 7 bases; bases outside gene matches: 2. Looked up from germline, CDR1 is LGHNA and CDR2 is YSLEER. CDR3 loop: CASSQDSGRSGELFF. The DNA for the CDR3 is TGCGCCAGCAGCCAAGATAGCGGGAGGAGCGGGGAGCTGTTTTTT.

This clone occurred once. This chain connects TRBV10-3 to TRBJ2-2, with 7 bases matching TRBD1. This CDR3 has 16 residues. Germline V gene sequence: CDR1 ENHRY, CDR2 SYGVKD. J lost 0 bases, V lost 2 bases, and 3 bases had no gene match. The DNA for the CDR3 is TGTGCCATCAGTGAGGCACAGGGGACGAACACCGGGGAGCTGTTTTTT. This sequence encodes CAISEAQGTNTGELFF.

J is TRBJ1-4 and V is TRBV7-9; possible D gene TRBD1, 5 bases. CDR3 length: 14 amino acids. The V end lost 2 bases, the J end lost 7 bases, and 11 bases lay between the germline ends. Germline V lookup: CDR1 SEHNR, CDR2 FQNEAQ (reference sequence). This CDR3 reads CASSLSKGSEKLFF. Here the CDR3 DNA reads TGTGCCAGCAGCTTAAGTAAGGGGAGTGAAAAACTGTTTTTT.

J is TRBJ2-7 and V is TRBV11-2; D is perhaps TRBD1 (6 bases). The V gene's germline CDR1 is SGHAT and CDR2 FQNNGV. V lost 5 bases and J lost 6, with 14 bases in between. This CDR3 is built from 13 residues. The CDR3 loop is CASSRDRSGEQYF. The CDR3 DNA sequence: TGTGCCAGCAGCCGTGACAGGTCTGGCGAGCAGTACTTC.